These 30 T cell receptor beta chains share one sample of origin, sequenced in a study of blood T cell repertoires in COVID-19. Repertoires were generated with immunoSEQ multiplex PCR, while TCRdb's copy carries only in-frame clones and drops some. The sample contains roughly 55,000 clones, roughly four fifths of which appear only once. The specimen was peripheral blood. These receptors were collected from a woman aged 60-70 years with acute or convalescent COVID-19.

The V gene is TRBV27, the J gene TRBJ1-5; D gene uncertain. This CDR3 spans 15 amino acids. V was pared by 3 bases and J by 0 bases, with 9 bases between. CDR1 is MNHEY and CDR2 is SMNVEV in the germline V gene (reference sequence). CDR3 protein: CASSFRGNSNQPQHF. The CDR3 DNA reads as TGTGCCAGCAGTTTCCGGGGTAATAGCAATCAGCCCCAGCATTTT.

This chain joins TRBV5-5 and TRBJ1-5; 10 bases align to TRBD1. CDR1 is SGHKS and CDR2 is YYEKEE in the germline V gene (reference sequence). This CDR3 is built from 18 residues. With 0 bases clipped from V and 3 bases from J, the junction kept 9 bases outside the gene matches. The CDR3 DNA sequence: TGTGCCAGCAGCTTGGAGACAGGGGGCGGAAGGGTCAATCAGCCCCAGCATTTT. Translating it yields CASSLETGGGRVNQPQHF.

This sequence joins TRBV11-2 and TRBJ2-1; 11 nucleotides line up with TRBD2. This CDR3 region has 16 residues. V was clipped by 5 bases and J by 3 bases; unmatched bases: 6. Germline lookup yields CDR1 SGHAT and CDR2 FQNNGV. The CDR3 bases are TGTGCCAGCAGCAGACCCGGGACTAGCGGCTACAATGAGCAGTTCTTC. It encodes CASSRPGTSGYNEQFF.

Written as DNA, the CDR3 is TGTGCCAGCAGTTACGGCAGGGGGATGAATGAGCAGTTCTTC. It is translated as CASSYGRGMNEQFF. The rearrangement uses TRBV6-5 and TRBJ2-1; TRBD1 aligns across 7 bases. The CDR3 sequence is 14 residues long. In germline, CDR1 is MNHEY, CDR2 SVGAGI. Trimming took 2 bases from V and 7 from J; bases not matched to a gene: 5.

This chain connects TRBV6-6 to TRBJ1-2; D is unclear. The length of the CDR3 is 13 residues. Germline lookup yields CDR1 MNHNY and CDR2 SVGAGI (reference sequence). Trimming removed 2 bases at V and 4 bases at J, with 8 bases between. CDR3 sequence (DNA): TGTGCCAGCAGTTACGAAGCGTTCTATGGCTACACCTTC. Amino acids: CASSYEAFYGYTF.

J is TRBJ1-4 and V is TRBV5-1; D is perhaps TRBD1 (5 bases). The CDR3 has 15 amino acids. Trimming cost V 4 bases and J 1 base, with 11 bases left between them. Germline V gene data show CDR1 as SGHRS and CDR2 as YFSETQ. In DNA form, the CDR3 reads TGCGCCAGCAGCCAATCGGGGGGAACTAATGAAAAACTGTTTTTT. It specifies CASSQSGGTNEKLFF.

The CDR3 DNA reads as TGTGCCAGCAGTTTATCGGGGACAGTTCTCACAGATACGCAGTATTTT. This encodes CASSLSGTVLTDTQYF. J is TRBJ2-3 and V is TRBV27; TRBD1 agrees at 7 bases. This CDR3 spans 16 amino acids. Losses at the gene ends were 0 bases for V and 2 bases for J; bases not matched to a gene: 5. Germline values: CDR1 MNHEY, CDR2 SMNVEV (reference sequence).

The V call is TRBV23-1, the J call TRBJ2-7; TRBD1 matches at 7 bases. TRBV23-1 is recorded as an ORF, its role being uncertain. Trimming removed 10 bases from V and 4 bases from J; junction bases left unmatched: 10. The CDR3 loop spans 13 amino acids. The CDR3 sequence: CANKGGVPYEQYF. The CDR3 coding sequence is TGCGCCAATAAAGGGGGCGTCCCGTACGAGCAGTACTTC.

Here the CDR3 reads CASSSLSSGGGTEAFF. The CDR3 nucleotides are TGTGCCAGCAGCTCCCTTTCCTCAGGGGGAGGCACTGAAGCTTTCTTT. The J gene is TRBJ1-1, the V gene TRBV11-1, with TRBD1 matching over 7 bases. Germline CDR1 SGHAT, CDR2 FQDESV (reference sequence). The CDR3 length is 16 residues. Germline trimming cut 4 bases from V and 4 bases from J; bases unmatched to any gene: 12.

V usage is TRBV18 and J usage is TRBJ1-1, with 8 bases matching TRBD1. CDR3 length: 12 residues. Germline V CDR1 and CDR2: KGHSH, LQKENI. The V and J ends lost 4 bases and 12 bases, in that order; junction bases with no gene match: 7. The CDR3 protein is CASSLPTGGTFF. For the CDR3, the DNA is TGTGCCAGCTCACTACCTACAGGGGGGACTTTCTTT.

The gene calls are TRBV6-5 and TRBJ1-3, with 7 bases that match TRBD1. Trimming cost V 6 bases and J 4 bases; bases outside gene matches: 9. CDR3 length: 15 residues. Looked up from germline, CDR1 is MNHEY and CDR2 is SVGAGI. CDR3 DNA sequence: TGTGCCAGCAGGAACCGACAGGGAATGGGAAACACCATATATTTT. Protein product: CASRNRQGMGNTIYF.

The chain links TRBV28 to TRBJ1-5; 9 positions agree with TRBD1. CDR1 is MDHEN, CDR2 SYDVKM, per germline. Losses at the gene ends were 2 bases for V and 7 bases for J; bases not matched to a gene: 6. CDR3 length equals 15 residues. Written as DNA, the CDR3 is TGTGCCAGCAGTTTAACACAGGGGGCAGGACAGCCCCAGCATTTT. Its protein is CASSLTQGAGQPQHF.

J is TRBJ1-2 and V is TRBV7-2; possibly TRBD1 for D (5 bases). Germline loops: CDR1 SGHTA, CDR2 FQGNSA. Trimming removed 3 bases at V and 8 bases at J, with 13 bases between. The CDR3 contains 13 residues. CDR3 amino acids: CASSLRQRSGYTF. CDR3 in DNA: TGTGCCAGCAGCTTGAGACAGCGCTCCGGCTACACCTTC.

The chain is built from TRBV2 and TRBJ2-7; 8 nucleotides line up with TRBD1. From germline, CDR1 is SNHLY and CDR2 FYNNEI. CDR3 length: 12 residues. The V segment lost 4 bases and the J segment 4 bases; nucleotides outside the gene matches: 0. The CDR3 DNA reads as TGTGCCAGCAGTGGACAGGGGTACGAGCAGTACTTC. It yields the protein CASSGQGYEQYF.

V usage is TRBV28 and J usage is TRBJ2-1; the match to TRBD1 covers 12 bases. The germline V gene encodes CDR1 MDHEN and CDR2 SYDVKM. This CDR3 has 15 residues. With 6 bases clipped from V and 9 bases from J, the junction kept 9 bases outside the gene matches. This CDR3 is CASSSPGQGAGEQFF. As DNA, the CDR3 is TGTGCCAGCAGCTCCCCGGGACAGGGGGCGGGTGAGCAGTTCTTC.

This CDR3 is CASSELGGAQAFF. The CDR3 DNA reads as TGTGCCAGCAGTGAACTGGGGGGGGCTCAAGCTTTCTTT. The chain is built from TRBV2 and TRBJ1-1, with D maybe TRBD1 (6 bases). With 2 bases removed from V and 9 bases from J, the gap between germline ends came to 13 bases. CDR1 is SNHLY and CDR2 is FYNNEI in the germline V gene. This CDR3 contains 13 residues.

This clone was seen once. V usage is TRBV2 and J usage is TRBJ1-1; perhaps TRBD1 as D (6 bases). Germline CDR1 SNHLY, CDR2 FYNNEI. The CDR3 spans 15 residues. With 7 bases removed from V and 5 bases from J, the gap between germline ends came to 20 bases. The CDR3 region has the DNA TGTGCCAGCACCCTAGGGGGGGGGCGCGGGACTGAAGCTTTCTTT. Encoded protein: CASTLGGGRGTEAFF.

This rearrangement joins TRBV7-9 to TRBJ1-5; D gene ambiguous. The germline V gene encodes CDR1 SEHNR and CDR2 FQNEAQ (reference sequence). The CDR3 runs 16 residues. The V gene lost 5 bases and the J gene lost 4 bases, with 18 bases spanning the gap. The CDR3 nucleotides read TGTGCCAGCAGCGACTCGACTAGGACGGAGAATCAGCCCCAGCATTTT. Translating it yields CASSDSTRTENQPQHF.

This chain links TRBV3-1 (or the pseudogene TRBV3-2) with TRBJ2-2; 9 bases match TRBD2. CDR3 length: 18 residues. V gave up 3 bases and J gave up 2 bases; unmatched junction bases: 10. Germline values: CDR1 LGHDT, CDR2 YNNKEL (reference sequence). The CDR3 loop is CASSQGGRALTNTGELFF. The CDR3 DNA follows: TGTGCCAGCAGCCAGGGCGGGAGGGCCCTTACCAACACCGGGGAGCTGTTTTTT.

This sequence joins TRBV7-8 and TRBJ1-6, with TRBD1 as a possible D gene (6 bases). V was shortened by 2 bases and J by 5 bases, with 10 bases between the two germline ends. Looked up from germline, CDR1 is SGHVS and CDR2 is FQNEAQ. This CDR3 is built from 15 residues. CDR3 in amino acids: CASSLIRTDNSPLHF. CDR3 coding DNA: TGTGCCAGCAGCTTAATTCGGACAGATAATTCACCCCTCCACTTT.

The V and J genes are TRBV7-3 and TRBJ2-2; 11 positions agree with TRBD2. This CDR3 comprises 16 residues. After removal of 5 bases from V and 2 bases from J, the junction contained 4 bases not matched to a gene. Germline V gene data show CDR1 as SGHTA and CDR2 as FQGTGA. The CDR3 coding sequence is TGTGCCAGCAGCCTAGCGGGGGGCTCAAACACCGGGGAGCTGTTTTTT. Translating gives CASSLAGGSNTGELFF.

The chain couples TRBV2 to TRBJ1-4; D perhaps matches TRBD1 (6 bases). The CDR3 sequence is 15 residues long. In germline, CDR1 is SNHLY, CDR2 FYNNEI. V lost 3 bases and J 5 bases, leaving 13 bases between the germline ends. CDR3 nucleotides: TGTGCCAGCAGTGAGAGGGTAGGGGGAAATGAAAAACTGTTTTTT. The encoded protein is CASSERVGGNEKLFF.

This sequence joins TRBV29-1 and TRBJ1-2, with a weak D call TRBD1 (5 bases). The CDR3 is 13 amino acids. Germline CDR1 is SQVTM and CDR2 is ANQGSEA. V was clipped by 6 bases and J by 1 base, with 12 bases between them. The CDR3 DNA reads as TGCAGCGTGGAGGGACTGCTTAACTATGGCTACACCTTC. Its protein product is CSVEGLLNYGYTF.

The rearrangement uses TRBV27 and TRBJ1-2; D not certain. V was trimmed by 5 bases and J by 4 bases, leaving 14 bases between them. This CDR3 has 14 amino acids. CDR1 is MNHEY and CDR2 is SMNVEV in the germline V gene (reference sequence). CDR3 residues: CASSPTGGLYGYTF. CDR3 sequence (DNA): TGTGCCAGCAGTCCCACGGGAGGGCTCTATGGCTACACCTTC.

This clone was detected only once. This chain connects TRBV10-1 to TRBJ1-1; the D gene is possibly TRBD1 (5 bases). V was trimmed by 9 bases and J by 1 base, leaving 12 bases between them. Looked up from germline, CDR1 is WNHNN and CDR2 is SYGVQD (reference sequence). This CDR3 comprises 13 residues. Here the CDR3 DNA reads TGCGCCAGTCGATCAGGGCCGAACACTGAAGCTTTCTTT. Its protein is CASRSGPNTEAFF.

The chain uses TRBV7-2 and TRBJ1-6, with 8 bases fitting TRBD1. After removal of 4 bases from V and 9 bases from J, the junction contained 14 bases not matched to a gene. This CDR3 spans 17 amino acids. The germline CDR1 and CDR2 sequences are SGHTA and FQGNSA. The CDR3 here is CASSSQGQGRGGSPLHF. DNA for the CDR3: TGTGCCAGCAGCTCTCAAGGACAGGGAAGGGGCGGTTCACCCCTCCACTTT.

In DNA, the CDR3 is TGTGCCAGCTCACGGGACCCACAGGGGGTGAACACTGAAGCTTTCTTT. This codes for CASSRDPQGVNTEAFF. The chain links TRBV18 to TRBJ1-1; 8 nucleotides match TRBD1. The CDR3 contains 16 residues. J gave up 0 bases and V 4 bases, and 7 bases lay outside the gene matches. The germline CDR1 and CDR2 sequences are KGHSH and LQKENI.

In DNA form, the CDR3 reads TGTGCCAGCATCACAGGGGGCGCAGGGGAAAAACTGTTTTTT. This codes for CASITGGAGEKLFF. The chain is built from TRBV6-5 and TRBJ1-4, with 9 bases lining up with TRBD1. Germline V gene lookup returns CDR1 MNHEY and CDR2 SVGAGI. J gave up 8 bases and V 7 bases, and 8 bases lay outside the gene matches. The CDR3 extends over 14 amino acids.

V gene TRBV7-2 combines with J gene TRBJ2-5; 8 nucleotides match TRBD2. Germline V gene data show CDR1 as SGHTA and CDR2 as FQGNSA. The CDR3 has 15 amino acids. With V trimmed by 5 bases and J by 5 bases, 10 bases remained unmatched. In DNA, the CDR3 is TGTGCCAGCAGCCCCCGCAGCGGGGGATGGGAGACCCAGTACTTC. It yields the protein CASSPRSGGWETQYF. The full variable domain, in which reference TRBV7-2 and TRBJ2-5 provide the parts outside the CDR3, is GAGVSQSPSNKVTEKGKDVELRCDPISGHTALYWYRQSLGQGLEFLIYFQGNSAPDKSGLPSDRFSAERTGGSVSTLTIQRTQQEDSAVYLCASSPRSGGWETQYFGPGTRLLVL.

The genes are TRBV2 and TRBJ2-5, with TRBD2 as a possible D gene (5 bases). V lost 8 bases, J lost 5 bases, and 6 bases lay in between. Per the germline V gene, CDR1 is SNHLY and CDR2 is FYNNEI. This CDR3 comprises 10 residues. CDR3 residues: CASGEETQYF. The CDR3 nucleotides read TGTGCCAGCGGGGAGGAGACCCAGTACTTC. Based on the CDR3 plus reference TRBV2 and TRBJ2-5, the full variable domain is EPEVTQTPSHQVTQMGQEVILRCVPISNHLYFYWYRQILGQKVEFLVSFYNNEISEKSEIFDDQFSVERPDGSNFTLKIRSTKLEDSAMYFCASGEETQYFGPGTRLLVL.